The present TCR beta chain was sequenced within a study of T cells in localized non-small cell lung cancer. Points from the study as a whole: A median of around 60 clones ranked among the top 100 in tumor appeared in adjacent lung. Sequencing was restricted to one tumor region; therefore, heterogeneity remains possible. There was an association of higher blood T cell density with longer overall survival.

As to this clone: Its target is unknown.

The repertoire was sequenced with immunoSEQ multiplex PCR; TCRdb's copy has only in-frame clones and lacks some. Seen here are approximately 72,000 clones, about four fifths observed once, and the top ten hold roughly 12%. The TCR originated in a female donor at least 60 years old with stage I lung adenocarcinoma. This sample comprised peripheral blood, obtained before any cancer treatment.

CDR3 protein: CASSMTGGAPGANVLTF. The CDR3 coding sequence is TGTGCCAGTAGTATGACAGGGGGCGCACCTGGGGCCAACGTCCTGACTTTC. The chain joins TRBV19 to TRBJ2-6, with TRBD1 matching over 10 bases. V lost 3 bases and J lost 2; bases outside the gene matches: 4. Per germline, CDR1 LNHDA and CDR2 SQIVND (reference sequence). The CDR3 runs to 17 residues.